The sequence of this TCR beta chain was determined in a study of blood T cell repertoires in COVID-19. The J segment lost 2 bases and the V segment lost 5 bases, leaving 7 bases of the junction unmatched. CDR1 and CDR2 from the germline V gene are MNHEY and SMNVEV (reference sequence). The CDR3 loop spans 15 amino acids. Assay: immunoSEQ multiplex PCR; the TCRdb copy retains only in-frame clones and omits some. The sample consists of tens of thousands of clones, 86% of them appearing once. The origin of this receptor is a man aged 80 or over with active COVID-19. This chain links TRBV27 with TRBJ2-7; 9 bases fit TRBD1. Sequencing was done on a sample of peripheral blood. The CDR3 DNA is TGTGCCAGCAGTCCACAGGACAGGGGCCCCTACGAGCAGTACTTC. It yields the protein CASSPQDRGPYEQYF.